This TCR beta chain was observed in a study of OX40 agonist ivuxolimab in advanced cancers. Some background on the complete study: Ivuxolimab was a fully human IgG2 agonistic monoclonal antibody targeting the costimulatory receptor OX40 (CD134). Intravenous ivuxolimab was administered to patients every 2 weeks at six dose levels: 0.01, 0.1, 0.3, 1.5, 3 and 10 mg/kg. Among the roughly 52 dose-escalation patients, roughly 20 had hepatocellular carcinoma, approximately 15 melanoma, 9 renal cell carcinoma and 9 head and neck cancer. In the dose-escalation cohort, over 65% of patients were male, and the mean age was approximately 60 years, with a range of 23 to 79. Prior anti-PD-1, anti-PD-L1 or anti-CTLA-4 therapy was permitted, and checkpoint inhibitors had been received by about 44% of dose-escalation patients. Partial responses occurred in three dose-escalation patients, of whom one had hepatocellular carcinoma and two had cutaneous melanoma. Peripheral TCRbeta sequencing aimed to test whether ivuxolimab altered TCR sequence diversity and caused clonal T-cell expansion. The paper covers the monotherapy dose-escalation part of the phase I ivuxolimab trial, which included N of about 50 patients. Paper-wide results and their limitations: After ivuxolimab, CD8+ T cells had more expanded clones than CD4+ T cells on average. At doses from 0.1 to 3.0 mg/kg, clonal expansion was seen in both CD4+ and CD8+ blood T cells between baseline and week 6. In partial responders in the 0.1-3.0 mg/kg groups, normalized peripheral clonal expansion was found to be among the lowest, especially among CD8+ T cells. Which antigens the clonally expanded peripheral T cells were specific for was not determined. Low levels of normalized T-cell clonal expansion were also seen in some nonresponding patients.

Spanning cysteine to phenylalanine, the CDR3 consists of 14 amino acids. The kept DNA is CDR3 alone, 42 bases in frame from the first base. The CDR1 and CDR2 encoded by the germline V gene are SGHTA and FQGNSA. Unmatched junction bases come to 7, with V trimmed by 5 bases and J by 3 bases. Genomic DNA was extracted from sorted cells for sequencing of the TCRbeta CDR3 region. The immunoSEQ Assay was used to sequence the TCRbeta CDR3 regions. What TCRdb holds here is the immuneACCESS table cut down to in-frame rearrangements. Part of the clones is not present; checked against another copy, under half of the missing clones reflect an unresolved V gene, and the others are unexplained. The sample profile shows 75,000 to 100,000 clones; about 83% of them were found once. The biggest ten clones account for approximately 0.49% of the sample. The trial excluded patients who had a history of autoimmune disease or were on systemic immunosuppression. Peripheral blood for TCR sequencing was collected from all dose cohorts at baseline, on cycle 4 day 1, and on cycle 7 day 1. The samples were drawn from a first-in-human, open-label, multicenter phase I dose-escalation trial of ivuxolimab. Adults with locally advanced or metastatic head and neck squamous cell, hepatocellular, melanoma or renal cell carcinoma were enrolled in the trial. Before TCR sequencing, CD4+ T cells and CD8+ T cells from peripheral blood were sorted into separate populations.

A remark on this clone: Its recognized antigen is unknown. No quality values exist for individual bases; no much larger clone is one base distant.

The receptor comes from an adult with an advanced solid tumor such as melanoma, head and neck, liver or kidney cancer. Sequencing was performed on CD4+ or CD8+ T cells sorted from blood, taken in a trial of the OX40 agonist ivuxolimab. The chain joins TRBV7-2 to TRBJ2-7, with TRBD1 matching 7 junction bases. The CDR3 region: CASSPTGMGYEQYF. The nucleotide sequence is TGTGCCAGCAGCCCGACAGGGATGGGCTACGAGCAGTACTTC.